The entry below describes one T cell receptor beta chain. The antigen remains undetermined. These data are taken from a study of beta chain features in type 1 diabetes. The study's findings and limits: Among patients with Type 1 diabetes, TCRB CDR3s were moderately but significantly shorter in every one of the four CD4+ subsets.

Germline-derived CDR1 and CDR2 are SGHRS and YFSETQ. The CDR3 runs 14 residues. Trimming pared 5 bases from V and 3 bases from J, leaving 11 bases between. All of the isolated RNA was reverse transcribed, so expressed TCRB transcripts were sequenced. Libraries were prepared by immunoSEQ multiplex PCR; TCRdb keeps only in-frame clonotypes and omits some of them. The repertoire holds 140,000 or so clones, more than 10% seen once, with around 1.2% in the top ten. The sample consisted of central memory CD4+ T cells from blood. The sequence was collected from a man between 18 and 35 years old with type 1 diabetes. V gene TRBV5-1 combines with J gene TRBJ1-4, with TRBD1 as a possible D gene (5 bases). The CDR3 DNA is TGCGCCAGCAGTGGTGACAGCTCTAATGAAAAACTGTTTTTT. Amino acids: CASSGDSSNEKLFF.